This is a list of T cell receptor beta chains from one sample in a study of T-cell reconstitution after alpha-beta-depleted transplantation in children. TCRdb recomputed calls from the PCR reads with MiXCR, one row per CDR3 protein. The sample records 200,000 or so distinct CDR3 sequences, roughly 6.3% being singletons. Sequenced here: PBMCs, sampled before TCRalphabeta/CD19-depleted stem cell transplant. The receptors were gathered from a girl in the first two years of life with combined immunodeficiency, due to receive a stem cell transplant. CDR3s include the opening cysteine and the closing phenylalanine or tryptophan. Size is omitted from some rows. Given values are once, few, many or a class for expanded clones.

J	V	size	CDR3
TRBJ1-4	TRBV7-2	many	CASSLEPGGKLFF
TRBJ1-4	TRBV29-1	many	CSVGEIEDPTNEKLFF
TRBJ1-1	TRBV7-9	many	CASSLSGVTEAFF
TRBJ2-7	TRBV15	many	CATSRPGHYYEQYF
TRBJ1-1	TRBV29-1	many	CSVTLGGDTEAFF
TRBJ1-2	TRBV14	-	CASSQRQSYGYTF
TRBJ2-7	TRBV27	many	CASSPSGGSLLSYEQYF
TRBJ2-7	TRBV18	few	CASSLEGTGYEQYF
TRBJ2-7	TRBV13	many	CASSLNTAYEQYF
TRBJ2-3	TRBV20-1	few	CCARDTSGGARDTQYF
TRBJ1-2	TRBV7-2	-	CASSSRPVYGYTF
TRBJ2-7	TRBV28	many	CASSFPSSGGLSYEQYF
TRBJ2-5	TRBV14	many	CASSPIDRGRGETQYF
TRBJ1-6	TRBV4-1	many	CASSQDPGYNSPLHF
TRBJ2-2	TRBV2	many	CASSDYSWELFF
TRBJ2-7	TRBV7-9	many	CASSLQGWYEQYF
TRBJ1-4	TRBV27	many	CASSLRGTNEKLFF
TRBJ2-6	TRBV14	-	CASSQGSLFSGANVLTF
TRBJ2-5	TRBV28	many	CASSLEEKASEYQETQYF
TRBJ2-1	TRBV4-3	many	CASSQVGGRAYNEQFF
TRBJ2-3	TRBV11-2	many	CASSLVVVWTGGFTDTQYF
TRBJ2-1	TRBV11-1	many	CASSFTMSSYNEQFF
TRBJ2-7	TRBV28	many	CASNSPYEQYF
TRBJ2-1	TRBV10-3	many	CASRQDRVNEQFF
TRBJ2-1	TRBV20-1	many	CSARDGTSGRGEQFF
TRBJ2-7	TRBV14	-	CASSQLLAGVNEQYF
TRBJ2-7	TRBV5-1	many	CASSNPQGSGRNEQYF
TRBJ2-1	TRBV7-8	many	CASSLAASGRYNEQFF
TRBJ2-5	TRBV29-1	few	CSVGLAGGQETQYF
TRBJ2-3	TRBV28	many	CASSFTGILTDTQYF
TRBJ2-5	TRBV7-3	many	CASSLRREETQYF
TRBJ2-1	TRBV1	many	CTSSQNSGVSYNEQFF
TRBJ2-5	TRBV29-1	-	CSVESGGAQETQYF
TRBJ1-2	TRBV29-1	many	CSAEGTEEGYGYTF
TRBJ2-7	TRBV12-3/TRBV12-4	many	CASSLGGVDEQYF
TRBJ2-7	TRBV29-1	many	CSVVDPQGPYEQYF
TRBJ2-1	TRBV6-6	many	CASSYEGGNEQFF
TRBJ2-3	TRBV7-6	many	CASSLDEGGYPPSTDTQYF
TRBJ2-2	TRBV9	many	CASSVGAGAITGELFF
TRBJ2-5	TRBV3-1	many	CASSPLSKFETQYF
TRBJ2-3	TRBV28	many	CASSSPPKMADTQYF
TRBJ2-3	TRBV7-9	many	CASSLYRGGLDTQYF
TRBJ2-5	TRBV27	many	CASSRQGEETQYF
TRBJ2-2	TRBV20-1	-	CSARTSGRYTRELFF
TRBJ1-1	TRBV21-1	many	CASSKASSFGRRRNTEAFF
TRBJ1-2	TRBV20-1	many	CSARKQGGLDYGYTF
TRBJ2-1	TRBV7-8	many	CASSLRDSNYNEQFF
TRBJ2-5	TRBV20-1	many	CSARPGLPIQETQYF
TRBJ2-7	TRBV29-1	many	CSVEDRGTGDEQYF
TRBJ2-7	TRBV20-1	-	CSARDQAGGPEQYF
TRBJ2-7	TRBV4-3	many	CASSPLGASFYKQYF
TRBJ1-6	TRBV20-1	many	CSAMDRTNSPLHF
TRBJ2-1	TRBV12-3/TRBV12-4	many	CASTDGSSYNEQFF
TRBJ1-1	TRBV9	many	CASSVVPVSNTEAFF
TRBJ2-1	TRBV11-2	many	CASSLYLAGGPHSYNEQFF
TRBJ2-1	TRBV7-2	many	CASSHLAGDGFNEQFF
TRBJ2-6	TRBV5-4	many	CASSLFGGAGHSGANVLTF
TRBJ2-2	TRBV12-3/TRBV12-4	many	CASSLGNTGELFF
TRBJ2-1	TRBV30	few	CAWTRQGVEQFF